A single sample is the source of the 16 T cell receptor beta chains below, sequenced in a study of PD-1 blockade in classical Hodgkin lymphoma. Clones were read by immunoSEQ multiplex PCR, and TCRdb kept only the in-frame ones, dropping some. The data contain under 130,000 clones, approximately 89% of them singletons. Time point noted: cycle 4 day 1 (C4D1), after 6 weeks of nivolumab. Brentuximab vedotin exposure varied among the patients, all of whom had relapsed after autologous stem cell transplantation. The sequences come from peripheral blood mononuclear cells (PBMCs), collected before the fourth cycle of nivolumab. The receptors stem from a human donor with classical Hodgkin lymphoma.

Details on this clone: This specimen includes other DNA sequences encoding the same CDR3. The chain couples TRBV5-1 to TRBJ1-1; 10 bases fit TRBD1. This CDR3 spans 14 amino acids. Trimming at V came to 2 bases and at J to 7 bases, leaving 5 bases not matched to a gene. Germline V gene sequence: CDR1 SGHRS, CDR2 YFSETQ. The CDR3 DNA reads TGCGCCAGCAGCTTAGACAGGGGGCTCGGTGAAGCTTTCTTT. It is translated as CASSLDRGLGEAFF.

The chain is built from TRBV29-1 and TRBJ2-1, with 11 positions matching TRBD2. Per the germline V gene, CDR1 is SQVTM and CDR2 is ANQGSEA. The CDR3 is 12 amino acids. CDR3 region: CRILAGDNEQFF. CDR3 DNA sequence: TGCAGGATACTAGCGGGAGACAATGAGCAGTTCTTC.

The rearrangement uses TRBV19 and TRBJ1-4; a weak D match, TRBD1 (6 bases). This CDR3 has 15 residues. Germline-derived CDR1 and CDR2 are LNHDA and SQIVND (reference sequence). V was shortened by 6 bases and J by 7 bases, with 18 bases between the two germline ends. The chain's CDR3 is CASSVTGGRGEKLFF. The CDR3 nucleotides read TGTGCCAGTAGCGTAACCGGGGGGCGAGGTGAAAAACTGTTTTTT.

This clone was recorded a few times. V usage is TRBV21-1 and J usage is TRBJ1-1. TRBV21-1 is recorded as a pseudogene. This CDR3 region has 15 residues. The CDR3 loop is CASSKVPRSDTEAFF. CDR3 bases: TGTGCCAGCAGCAAAGTCCCAAGGTCGGACACTGAAGCTTTCTTT.

This chain uses TRBV29-1 with TRBJ1-2; tentatively, D is TRBD1 (5 bases). The CDR3 spans 13 residues. Germline-derived CDR1 and CDR2 are SQVTM and ANQGSEA. V lost 0 bases to trimming and J lost 6 bases, with 11 bases between them. The CDR3 reads CSVEDYSRDGYTF. The CDR3 nucleotides are TGCAGCGTTGAAGATTATTCCAGGGATGGCTACACCTTC.

V is TRBV5-6 and J is TRBJ2-1; possible D gene TRBD2, 5 bases. The CDR3 spans 13 residues. From germline, CDR1 is SGHDT and CDR2 YYEEEE. Trimming removed 6 bases at V and 6 bases at J, with 13 bases between. The CDR3 loop reads CASIDGMVNEQFF. CDR3 nucleotides: TGTGCCAGCATAGACGGGATGGTCAATGAGCAGTTCTTC.

This clone occurred a few times. This chain connects TRBV28 to TRBJ1-2; TRBD1 matches 11 bases. CDR1 is MDHEN, CDR2 SYDVKM, per germline. The length of the CDR3 is 15 residues. The V gene end was trimmed by 6 bases and the J gene end by 5 bases; junction bases not matched to a gene: 8. CDR3 nucleotide sequence: TGTGCCAGCAGCCAAGGACAGGGGGCGCGGTATGGCTACACCTTC. Residues: CASSQGQGARYGYTF.

This chain joins TRBV19 and TRBJ2-3; weak D call: TRBD1 (6 bases). The V gene lost 10 bases and the J gene lost 0 bases, with 11 bases spanning the gap. The CDR3 has 13 amino acids. Germline V gene sequence: CDR1 LNHDA, CDR2 SQIVND (reference sequence). CDR3: CATRTVSTDTQYF. In DNA form, the CDR3 reads TGTGCCACCAGGACAGTTAGCACAGATACGCAGTATTTT.

The rearrangement joins TRBV19 to TRBJ1-1, with TRBD1 matching 7 bases. CDR1 is LNHDA and CDR2 is SQIVND in the germline V gene (reference sequence). Unmatched junction bases numbered 3, after V lost 3 bases and J lost 2 bases. CDR3 length: 14 amino acids. CDR3 region: CASSMQGDNTEAFF. CDR3 nucleotide sequence: TGTGCCAGTAGTATGCAGGGGGATAACACTGAAGCTTTCTTT. Filled out from reference TRBV19 and TRBJ1-1, the complete variable domain reads DGGITQSPKYLFRKEGQNVTLSCEQNLNHDAMYWYRQDPGQGLRLIYYSQIVNDFQKGDIAEGYSVSREKKESFPLTVTSAQKNPTAFYLCASSMQGDNTEAFFGQGTRLTVV.

The V call is TRBV6-7, the J call TRBJ1-3; D not certain. TRBV6-7 is labeled an ORF, and its function is uncertain. Trimming took 10 bases from V and 0 from J, leaving 16 bases between them. The CDR3 spans 15 residues. The CDR3 nucleotides read TGTGCCACCAATGGAAGGCCAAGCTCTGGAAACACCATATATTTT. This encodes CATNGRPSSGNTIYF.

The chain carries TRBV5-6 and TRBJ1-5; D is possibly TRBD1 (5 bases). CDR1 is SGHDT and CDR2 is YYEEEE in the germline V gene. Trimming removed 3 bases from V and 4 bases from J, with 23 bases in between. The CDR3 runs to 18 residues. CDR3 DNA: TGTGCCAGCAGCTCCTTTAATCTCCTCGGGACGGCGAATCAGCCCCAGCATTTT. Its translation is CASSSFNLLGTANQPQHF.

The V gene is TRBV5-4, the J gene TRBJ2-4; the match to TRBD1 covers 8 bases. With 4 bases clipped from V and 14 bases from J, the junction kept 14 bases outside the gene matches. There are 14 residues in the CDR3. Germline CDR1 SGHNT, CDR2 YYREEE (reference sequence). CDR3 DNA: TGTGCCAGCAGCAATGGGGCAGGGGGCGAATTTGAGTACTTC. Amino acid sequence: CASSNGAGGEFEYF.

The chain joins TRBV4-2 to TRBJ2-1, with D possibly TRBD1 on 6 matching bases. With 2 bases removed from V and 0 bases from J, the gap between germline ends came to 14 bases. The CDR3 sequence is 17 residues long. The germline V gene encodes CDR1 LGHNA and CDR2 YNFKEQ. CDR3 DNA: TGTGCCAGCAGCCAACTCACAGGGTTCAGCTCCTACAATGAGCAGTTCTTC. Its protein is CASSQLTGFSSYNEQFF.

The rearrangement uses TRBV5-5 and TRBJ1-3; D is possibly TRBD1 (5 bases). V dropped 3 bases and J dropped 0 bases, with 16 bases sitting between them. CDR3 length: 17 residues. Germline CDR1 and CDR2: SGHKS and YYEKEE (reference sequence). Here the CDR3 DNA reads TGTGCCAGCAGCTCCCTTCCGGGGGGGGACTCTGGAAACACCATATATTTT. Translating gives CASSSLPGGDSGNTIYF. Filled out from reference TRBV5-5 and TRBJ1-3, the complete variable domain reads DAGVTQSPTHLIKTRGQQVTLRCSPISGHKSVSWYQQVLGQGPQFIFQYYEKEERGRGNFPDRFSARQFPNYSSELNVNALLLGDSALYLCASSSLPGGDSGNTIYFGEGSWLTVV.

V gene TRBV19 combines with J gene TRBJ2-2; perhaps TRBD2 as D (6 bases). The CDR3 is 16 amino acids. Trimming removed 8 bases at V and 0 bases at J, with 16 bases between. Germline V lookup: CDR1 LNHDA, CDR2 SQIVND (reference sequence). The CDR3 sequence: CASHQWLAANTGELFF. The CDR3 coding sequence is TGTGCCAGTCACCAATGGTTAGCGGCGAACACCGGGGAGCTGTTTTTT.

V and J are TRBV7-8 and TRBJ2-7, with 7 bases that match TRBD1. Germline CDR1 and CDR2: SGHVS and FQNEAQ. V lost 1 base to trimming and J lost 3 bases; unmatched junction nucleotides: 0. The CDR3 sequence is 13 residues long. In nucleotides, the CDR3 is TGTGCCAGCAGCTTAGGGACAGGCTACGAGCAGTACTTC. Encoded protein: CASSLGTGYEQYF.